This T cell receptor (beta chain) comes out of a study of Graves' ophthalmopathy and Graves' hyperthyroidism. Beta-chain TCR CDR3 regions were amplified from RNA transcripts. RT-PCR in the first round used HTBI primers; a second-round multiplex PCR followed. MiXCR was run by TCRdb on the multiplex PCR reads, yielding one entry per CDR3 protein. The sample contains about 640,000 distinct CDR3 sequences, 35% to 45% of which appear only once. The CDR3 is 16 residues long. After removal of 0 bases from V and 6 bases from J, the junction contained 4 bases not matched to a gene. Germline CDR1 and CDR2: LNHNV and YYDKDF (reference sequence). Ten or more counts support this clonotype.

Sequencing was performed on peripheral blood. The J gene is TRBJ1-4, the V gene TRBV15, with TRBD1 matching over 10 bases. This sequence originates from an adult man with Graves' ophthalmopathy. The chain's CDR3 is CATSRDAGQGYEKLFF. The DNA of the CDR3 is TGTGCCACCAGCAGAGATGCGGGACAGGGGTATGAAAAACTGTTTTTT.